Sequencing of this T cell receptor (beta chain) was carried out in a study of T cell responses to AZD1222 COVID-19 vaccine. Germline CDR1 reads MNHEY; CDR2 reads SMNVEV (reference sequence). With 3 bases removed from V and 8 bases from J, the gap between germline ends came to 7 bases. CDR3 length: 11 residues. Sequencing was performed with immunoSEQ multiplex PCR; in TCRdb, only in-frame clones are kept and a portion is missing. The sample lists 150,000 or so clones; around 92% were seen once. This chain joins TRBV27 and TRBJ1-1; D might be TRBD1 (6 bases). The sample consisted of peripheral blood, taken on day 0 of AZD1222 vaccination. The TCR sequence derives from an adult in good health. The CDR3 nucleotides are TGTGCCAGCAGTTTCGGACAGGAAGCTTTCTTT. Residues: CASSFGQEAFF.